The present entry profiles one T cell receptor (beta chain) with its context. Its antigen is still unknown. No base quality information exists; no much larger clone differs at one position. V sheds 1 base and J sheds 4 bases, leaving 10 bases between their ends. Its CDR3 holds 14 amino acids, cysteine through phenylalanine. Left in the record is the CDR3 DNA by itself, 42 bases read in frame from the first base. Sequences SGHRS (CDR1) and YFSETQ (CDR2) are obtained from the germline V gene. The data originate from a study of blood T cell repertoires in COVID-19 (dated by TCRdb to 2018 to 2020). About the investigation overall: The collaborator samples originated in the United States, Italy and Spain and spanned the acute and convalescent phases of COVID-19. The prospective study material was composed of cDNA or gDNA derived from T cells, B-cell-depleted T cells, or PBMCs. Deeply sampled blood TCRbeta repertoires from subjects exposed to, actively infected with, or recovered from COVID-19 were included in the dataset. The repertoires were released in a freely available public database meant as a resource for research on the immune response to SARS-CoV-2. Samples were obtained from the ongoing ImmuneRACE study (first 160 participants) and from 1,000 to 1,500 subjects provided by 6 global collaborators. The sample metadata nearly always contained a de-identified subject ID, COVID-19 status, age in years and sex. Where available, HLA class I and class II types were obtained from metadata supplied by the sample provider rather than from assay-based typing.

Paper-wide results and their limitations: The quantity of clinical and demographic metadata differed by source and by participant and was supplied without curation.

Collaborating institutions collected whole blood in K2EDTA tubes following their own protocols. Collaborator samples were shipped for TCRbeta analysis as frozen whole blood, isolated PBMCs, or DNA extracted from either sample type. TCRbeta CDR3 regions were amplified from genomic DNA using the immunoSEQ Assay, a bias-controlled multiplex PCR. Per the original workflow: The number of nucleated cells in each sample was estimated by amplification of reference gene primers within the assay. To quantify the absolute abundance of each unique TCRbeta CDR3 rearrangement, sequence reads were collapsed and filtered. For each sample, productive Simpson clonality was calculated as the square root of Simpson's diversity index over productive rearrangements. The table comes from immuneACCESS by way of TCRdb, which keeps in-frame sequences with V and J called. Part of the clones is missing from these tables; in studies checked, under half for an unresolved V gene and the rest for unknown reasons. Clone size and V and J calls were adopted from that table, with D and trimming inferred from the DNA. In all, the sample holds roughly 150,000 clones, and around 88% of those were seen once. About 28% of the sample is taken by the ten largest.

The sample comprised peripheral blood. The sequence is built from TRBV5-1 and TRBJ2-3, with TRBD1 tentatively as D gene (5 bases match). The clonotype was recovered from a human donor in a cohort sampled during active COVID-19. Here is the DNA: TGCGCCAGCAGCTTGACATCAGGGTCAGATACGCAGTATTTT. Its translation reads: CASSLTSGSDTQYF.